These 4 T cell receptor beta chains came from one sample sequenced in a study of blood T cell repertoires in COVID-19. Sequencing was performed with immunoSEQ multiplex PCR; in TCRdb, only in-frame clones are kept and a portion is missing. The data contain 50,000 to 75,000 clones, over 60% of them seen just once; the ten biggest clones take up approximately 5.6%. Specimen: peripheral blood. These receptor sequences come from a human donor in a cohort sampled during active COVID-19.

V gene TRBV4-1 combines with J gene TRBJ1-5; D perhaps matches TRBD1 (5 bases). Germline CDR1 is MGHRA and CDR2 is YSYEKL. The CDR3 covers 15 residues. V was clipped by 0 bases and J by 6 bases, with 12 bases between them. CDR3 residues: CASSQDPQGPQPQHF. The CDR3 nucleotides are TGCGCCAGCAGCCAAGATCCGCAGGGTCCTCAGCCCCAGCATTTT.

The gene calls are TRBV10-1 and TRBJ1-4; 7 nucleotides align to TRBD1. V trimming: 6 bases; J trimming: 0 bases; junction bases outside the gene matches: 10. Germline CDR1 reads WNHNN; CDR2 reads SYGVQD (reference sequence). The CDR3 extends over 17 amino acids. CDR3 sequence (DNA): TGCGCCAGCAGCCCTTCAGGGGGGAGGTCAACTAATGAAAAACTGTTTTTT. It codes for CASSPSGGRSTNEKLFF.

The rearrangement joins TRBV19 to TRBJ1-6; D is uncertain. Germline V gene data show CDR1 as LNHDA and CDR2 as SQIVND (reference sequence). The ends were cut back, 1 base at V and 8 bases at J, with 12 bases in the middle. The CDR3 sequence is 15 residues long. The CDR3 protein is CASSIGQEAHSPLHF. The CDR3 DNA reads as TGTGCCAGTAGTATAGGACAAGAAGCCCATTCACCCCTCCACTTT.

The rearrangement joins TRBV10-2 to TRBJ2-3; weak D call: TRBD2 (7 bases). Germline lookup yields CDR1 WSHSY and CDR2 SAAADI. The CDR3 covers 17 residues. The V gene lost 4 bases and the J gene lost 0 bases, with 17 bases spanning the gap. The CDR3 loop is CASSGGGLDLSTDTQYF. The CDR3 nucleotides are TGCGCCAGCAGTGGGGGGGGCCTAGACCTTAGCACAGATACGCAGTATTTT.